The 5 T cell receptor beta chains given below trace back to one sample, sequenced in a study of early T cells in non-severe SARS-CoV-2 infection (dated by TCRdb to about 2021). Preparation of the library involved 5' RACE. The sequencer was a NextSeq 500. The public sequencing data were trimmed at Q25 with fastp and processed into clonotypes with MiXCR by TCRdb, which kept only in-frame beta chains. All rows with the same CDR3 protein become a single entry with the most common DNA and genes. The sample table contains tens of thousands of distinct CDR3 sequences; only one count was recorded for 9.5% to 15% of them. The top ten hold around 1.2% of the sample. Material: whole blood. The receptors originated from an adult who was a healthcare worker with PCR-confirmed SARS-CoV-2 infection or an uninfected control (not recorded which).

This clonotype was observed a handful of times. V is TRBV6-5 and J is TRBJ1-2; weak D call: TRBD1 (6 bases). V gave up 6 bases and J gave up 4 bases, with 12 bases separating them. Germline loops: CDR1 MNHEY, CDR2 SVGAGI. The CDR3 contains 13 residues. The CDR3 DNA sequence: TGTGCCAGCAGCCAAACAGGGTTCTATGGCTACACCTTC. This encodes CASSQTGFYGYTF.

Of note for this clonotype: A much larger clone differs from this one at a single base, so this may be a read error. The chain uses TRBV20-1 and TRBJ1-2; 8 bases agree with TRBD1. This CDR3 contains 17 residues. Per the germline V gene, CDR1 is DFQATT and CDR2 is SNEGSKA (reference sequence). With 2 bases clipped from V and 4 bases from J, the junction kept 15 bases outside the gene matches. The CDR3 protein is CSARPRYSLDRVYGYTF. The CDR3 nucleotides read TGCAGTGCTAGACCCCGCTACTCGTTGGACAGGGTCTATGGCTACACCTTC.

V gene TRBV12-3 or TRBV12-4 combines with J gene TRBJ2-7, with 7 nucleotides matching TRBD1. This CDR3 comprises 13 residues. Trimming removed 6 bases from V and 2 bases from J; junction bases left unmatched: 4. The CDR3 spells CASRIDRAYEQYF. The CDR3 bases are TGTGCCAGCAGAATAGACAGGGCCTACGAGCAGTACTTC.

V gene TRBV6-2 or TRBV6-3 combines with J gene TRBJ2-7, with no clear D. In germline, CDR1 is MNHEY, CDR2 SVGEGT. This CDR3 has 12 amino acids. Trimming removed 10 bases at V and 0 bases at J, with 10 bases between. CDR3 coding DNA: TGTGCCACCCGGGCGTCCTCCTACGAGCAGTACTTC. Amino acids: CATRASSYEQYF.

There are a few counts of this clonotype. J is TRBJ1-4 and V is TRBV7-9; D remains unclear. The CDR3 covers 13 residues. Germline-derived CDR1 and CDR2 are SEHNR and FQNEAQ (reference sequence). The germline V and J ends were trimmed by 5 bases and 5 bases, with 9 bases remaining between them. For the CDR3, the DNA is TGTGCCAGCAGCCGGGCAGTCAATGAAAAACTGTTTTTT. Translated, it gives CASSRAVNEKLFF.